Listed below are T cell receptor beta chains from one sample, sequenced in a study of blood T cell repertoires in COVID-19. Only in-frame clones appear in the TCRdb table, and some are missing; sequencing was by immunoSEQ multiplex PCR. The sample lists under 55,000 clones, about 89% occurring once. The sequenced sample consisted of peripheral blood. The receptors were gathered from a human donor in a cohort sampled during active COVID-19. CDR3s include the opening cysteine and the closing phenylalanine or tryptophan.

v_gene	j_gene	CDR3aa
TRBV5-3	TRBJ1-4	CARSLFGGEKLFF
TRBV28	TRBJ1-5	CASSLEGLGRDQPQHF
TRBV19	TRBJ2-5	CASSIRGSETQYF
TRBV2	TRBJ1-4	CASTPTPTGVDEKLFF
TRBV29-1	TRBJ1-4	CSAWGGSTNEKLFF
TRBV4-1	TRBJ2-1	CASSQLRLADDYNEQFF
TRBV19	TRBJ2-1	CASAGTFRALTDEQFF
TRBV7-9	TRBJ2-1	CASSLSGPEQFF
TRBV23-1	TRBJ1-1	CASSQSRGDFTEAFF
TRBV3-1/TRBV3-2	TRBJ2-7	CASSPNPKAGGPYEQYF
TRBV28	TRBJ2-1	CASSFFHAGGMQFF
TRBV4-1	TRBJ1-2	CASSQVGQGNYGYTF
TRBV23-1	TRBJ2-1	CASSQLPPDRIYNEQFF
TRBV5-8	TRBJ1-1	CASSFAGNTEAFF
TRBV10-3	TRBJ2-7	CATSTSGTDYEQYF
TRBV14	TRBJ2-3	CASSQFDWAGGLNTQYF
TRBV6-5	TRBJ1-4	CASSYRQGTTEGLFF
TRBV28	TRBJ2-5	CASSSPGGVAETQYF
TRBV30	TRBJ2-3	CAWAEDTDTQYF
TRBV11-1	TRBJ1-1	CASSPRTGRTEAFF
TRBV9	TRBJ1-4	CASSEGGLNNEKLFF
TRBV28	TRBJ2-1	CASSSPRTSKNNEQFF
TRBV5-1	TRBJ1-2	CASSLAQAGYGYTF
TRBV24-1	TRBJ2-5	CATSDLETQYF
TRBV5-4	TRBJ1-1	CASSLEQGAGEAFF
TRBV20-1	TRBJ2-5	CSASSGERETQYF
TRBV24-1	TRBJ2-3	CAAGTTDTQYF
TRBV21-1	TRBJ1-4	CASSKLGVCETGRGATNEKLFF
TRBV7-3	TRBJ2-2	CASSPRANTGELFF
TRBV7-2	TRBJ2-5	CASSLRGNQETQYF
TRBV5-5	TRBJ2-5	CASSLVGPTSSTETQYF
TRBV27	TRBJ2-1	CASSPWGGARNEQFF
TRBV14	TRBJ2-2	CASSQEGSWGELFF
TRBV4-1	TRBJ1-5	CASSQEGGPLEPQHF
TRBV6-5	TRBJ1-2	CASTRSPGGNYGYTF
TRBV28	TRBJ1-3	CASGGQPISGNTIYF
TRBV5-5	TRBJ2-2	CASSLAEDRVNTGELFF
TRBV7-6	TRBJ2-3	CASSFLTPLQRSTDTQYF
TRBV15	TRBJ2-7	CATSTQPGSSHYEQYF
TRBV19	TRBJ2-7	CASSISEGDHSYEQYF
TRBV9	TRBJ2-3	CASSVSGITDTQYF
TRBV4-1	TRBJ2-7	CASSQSARTGYEQYF
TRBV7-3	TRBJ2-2	CASSLGLGTGELFF